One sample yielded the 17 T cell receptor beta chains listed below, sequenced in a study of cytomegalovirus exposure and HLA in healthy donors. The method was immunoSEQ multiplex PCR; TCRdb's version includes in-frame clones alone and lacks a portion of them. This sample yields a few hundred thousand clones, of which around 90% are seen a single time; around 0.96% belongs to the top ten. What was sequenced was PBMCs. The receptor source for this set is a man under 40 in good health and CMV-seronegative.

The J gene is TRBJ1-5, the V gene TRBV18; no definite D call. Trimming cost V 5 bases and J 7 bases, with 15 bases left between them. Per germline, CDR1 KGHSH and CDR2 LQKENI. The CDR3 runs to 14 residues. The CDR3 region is CASSAYQIGQPQHF. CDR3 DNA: TGTGCCAGCTCAGCCTATCAAATCGGGCAGCCCCAGCATTTT.

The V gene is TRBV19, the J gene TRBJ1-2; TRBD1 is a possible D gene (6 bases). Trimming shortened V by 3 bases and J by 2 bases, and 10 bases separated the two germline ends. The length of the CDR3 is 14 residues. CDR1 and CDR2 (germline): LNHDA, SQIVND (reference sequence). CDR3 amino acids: CASSITDRNYGYTF. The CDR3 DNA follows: TGTGCCAGTAGTATCACCGACAGGAACTATGGCTACACCTTC.

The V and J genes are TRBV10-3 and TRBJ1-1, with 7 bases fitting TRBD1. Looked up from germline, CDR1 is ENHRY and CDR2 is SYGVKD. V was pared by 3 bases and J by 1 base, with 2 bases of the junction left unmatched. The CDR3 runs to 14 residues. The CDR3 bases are TGTGCCATCAGTGACCGGGACAGGAACACTGAAGCTTTCTTT. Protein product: CAISDRDRNTEAFF.

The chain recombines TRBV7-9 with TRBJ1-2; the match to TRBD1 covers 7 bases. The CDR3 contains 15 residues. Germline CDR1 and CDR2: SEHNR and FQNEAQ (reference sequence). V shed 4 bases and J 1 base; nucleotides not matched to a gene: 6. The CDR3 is CASSSYRGVNYGYTF. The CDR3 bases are TGTGCCAGCAGCTCCTACAGGGGTGTTAACTATGGCTACACCTTC. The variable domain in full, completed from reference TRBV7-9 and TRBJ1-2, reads DTGVSQNPRHKITKRGQNVTFRCDPISEHNRLYWYRQTLGQGPEFLTYFQNEAQLEKSRLLSDRFSAERPKGSFSTLEIQRTEQGDSAMYLCASSSYRGVNYGYTFGSGTRLTVV.

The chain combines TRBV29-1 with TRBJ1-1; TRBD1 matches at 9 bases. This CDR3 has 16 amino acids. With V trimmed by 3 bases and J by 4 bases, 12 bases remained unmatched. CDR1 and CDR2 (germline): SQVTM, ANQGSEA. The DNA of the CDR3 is TGCAGCGTTGAGCGCCGGGACAGGGTGCGTGGCACTGAAGCTTTCTTT. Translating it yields CSVERRDRVRGTEAFF. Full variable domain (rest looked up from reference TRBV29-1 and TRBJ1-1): SAVISQKPSRDICQRGTSLTIQCQVDSQVTMMFWYRQQPGQSLTLIATANQGSEATYESGFVIDKFPISRPNLTFSTLTVSNMSPEDSSIYLCSVERRDRVRGTEAFFGQGTRLTVV.

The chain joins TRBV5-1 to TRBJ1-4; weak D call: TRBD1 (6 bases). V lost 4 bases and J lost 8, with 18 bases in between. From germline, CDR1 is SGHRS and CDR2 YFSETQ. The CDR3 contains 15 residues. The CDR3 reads CASSTTGGPGEKLFF. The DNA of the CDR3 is TGCGCCAGCAGCACCACGGGGGGGCCGGGGGAAAAACTGTTTTTT.

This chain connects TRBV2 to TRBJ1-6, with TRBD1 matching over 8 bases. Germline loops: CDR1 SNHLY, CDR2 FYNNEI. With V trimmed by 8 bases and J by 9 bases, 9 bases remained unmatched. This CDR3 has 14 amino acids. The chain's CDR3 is CASSQGQAPSPLHF. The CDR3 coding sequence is TGTGCCAGCTCCCAGGGACAGGCGCCTTCACCCCTCCACTTT.

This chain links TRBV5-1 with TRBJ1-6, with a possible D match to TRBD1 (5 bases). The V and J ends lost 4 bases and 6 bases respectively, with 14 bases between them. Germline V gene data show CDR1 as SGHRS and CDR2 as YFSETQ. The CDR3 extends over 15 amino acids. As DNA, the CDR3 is TGCGCCAGCAGCCTGTCGGGGGGTTCTAATTCACCCCTCCACTTT. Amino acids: CASSLSGGSNSPLHF.

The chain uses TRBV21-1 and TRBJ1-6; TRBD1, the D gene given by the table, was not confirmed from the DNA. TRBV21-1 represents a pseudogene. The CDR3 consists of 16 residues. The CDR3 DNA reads TGTGCCAGCAGCTTCCACAGGGATCTCTATAATTCACCCCTCCACTTT. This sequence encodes CASSFHRDLYNSPLHF.

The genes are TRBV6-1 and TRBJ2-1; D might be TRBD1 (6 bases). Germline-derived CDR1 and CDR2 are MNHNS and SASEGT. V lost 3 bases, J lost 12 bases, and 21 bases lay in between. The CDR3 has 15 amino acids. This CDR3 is CASSELQGGYWSQFF. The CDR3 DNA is TGTGCCAGCAGTGAGCTACAGGGTGGGTATTGGTCGCAGTTCTTC.

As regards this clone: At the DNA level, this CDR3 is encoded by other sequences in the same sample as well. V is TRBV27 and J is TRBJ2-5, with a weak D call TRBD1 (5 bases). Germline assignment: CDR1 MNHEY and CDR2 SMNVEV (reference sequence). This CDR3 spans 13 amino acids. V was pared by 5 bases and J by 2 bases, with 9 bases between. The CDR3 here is CASSPAGQETQYF. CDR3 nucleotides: TGTGCCAGCAGTCCGGCAGGGCAAGAGACCCAGTACTTC.

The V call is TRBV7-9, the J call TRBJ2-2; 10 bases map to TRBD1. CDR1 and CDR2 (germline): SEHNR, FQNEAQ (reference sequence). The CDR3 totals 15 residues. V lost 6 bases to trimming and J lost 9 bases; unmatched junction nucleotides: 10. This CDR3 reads CASSTGTGATRELFF. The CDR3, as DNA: TGTGCCAGCAGTACCGGGACAGGGGCTACGCGGGAGCTGTTTTTT. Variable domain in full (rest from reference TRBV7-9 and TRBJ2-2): DTGVSQNPRHKITKRGQNVTFRCDPISEHNRLYWYRQTLGQGPEFLTYFQNEAQLEKSRLLSDRFSAERPKGSFSTLEIQRTEQGDSAMYLCASSTGTGATRELFFGEGSRLTVL.

Here the CDR3 reads CASSLGFLEGEAFF. As DNA, the CDR3 is TGTGCCAGCAGCTTAGGGTTTTTGGAGGGTGAAGCTTTCTTT. The chain joins TRBV7-9 to TRBJ1-1; D remains ambiguous. V was pared by 1 base and J by 7 bases, with 13 bases between. The CDR3 runs to 14 residues. Germline CDR1 is SEHNR and CDR2 is FQNEAQ (reference sequence).

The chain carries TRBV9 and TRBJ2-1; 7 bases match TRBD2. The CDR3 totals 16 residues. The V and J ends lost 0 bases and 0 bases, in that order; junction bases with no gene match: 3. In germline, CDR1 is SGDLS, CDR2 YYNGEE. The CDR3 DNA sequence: TGTGCCAGCAGCGTAGAGGGCGGGAGCTCCTACAATGAGCAGTTCTTC. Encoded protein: CASSVEGGSSYNEQFF.

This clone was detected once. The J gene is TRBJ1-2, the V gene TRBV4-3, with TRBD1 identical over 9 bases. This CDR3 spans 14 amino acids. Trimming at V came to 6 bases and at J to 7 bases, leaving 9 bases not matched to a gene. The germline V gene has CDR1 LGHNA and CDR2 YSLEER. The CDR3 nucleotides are TGCGCCAGCAGTCCGACAGGGGGAATTGTTGGCTACACCTTC. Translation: CASSPTGGIVGYTF.

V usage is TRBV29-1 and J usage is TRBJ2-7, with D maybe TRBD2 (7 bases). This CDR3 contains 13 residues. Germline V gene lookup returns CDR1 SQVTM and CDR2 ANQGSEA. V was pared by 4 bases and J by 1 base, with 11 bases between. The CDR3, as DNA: TGCAGCGTTGGAGGGGGGGATTCCTACGAGCAGTACTTC. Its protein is CSVGGGDSYEQYF.

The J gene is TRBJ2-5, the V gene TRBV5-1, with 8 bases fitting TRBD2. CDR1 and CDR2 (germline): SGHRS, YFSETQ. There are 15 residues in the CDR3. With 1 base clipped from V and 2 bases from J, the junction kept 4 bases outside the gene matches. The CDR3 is CASSLTGGRQETQYF. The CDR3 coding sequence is TGCGCCAGCAGCTTGACGGGGGGGCGGCAAGAGACCCAGTACTTC. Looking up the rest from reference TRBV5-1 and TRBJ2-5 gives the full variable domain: KAGVTQTPRYLIKTRGQQVTLSCSPISGHRSVSWYQQTPGQGLQFLFEYFSETQRNKGNFPGRFSGRQFSNSRSEMNVSTLELGDSALYLCASSLTGGRQETQYFGPGTRLLVL.